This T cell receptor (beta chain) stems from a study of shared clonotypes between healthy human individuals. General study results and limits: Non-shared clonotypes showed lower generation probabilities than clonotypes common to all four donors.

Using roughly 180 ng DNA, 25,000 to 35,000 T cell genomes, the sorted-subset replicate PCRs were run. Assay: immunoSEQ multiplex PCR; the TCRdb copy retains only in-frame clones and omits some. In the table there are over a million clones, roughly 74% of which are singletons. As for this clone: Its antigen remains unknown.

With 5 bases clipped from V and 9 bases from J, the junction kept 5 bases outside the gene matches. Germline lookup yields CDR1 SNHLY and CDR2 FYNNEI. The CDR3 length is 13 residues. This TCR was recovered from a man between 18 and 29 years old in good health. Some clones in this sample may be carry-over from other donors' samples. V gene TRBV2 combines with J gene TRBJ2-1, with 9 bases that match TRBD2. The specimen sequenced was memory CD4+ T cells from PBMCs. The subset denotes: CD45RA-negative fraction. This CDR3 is CASSFSGSGEQFF. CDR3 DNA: TGTGCCAGCAGTTTTAGCGGGAGTGGTGAGCAGTTCTTC.